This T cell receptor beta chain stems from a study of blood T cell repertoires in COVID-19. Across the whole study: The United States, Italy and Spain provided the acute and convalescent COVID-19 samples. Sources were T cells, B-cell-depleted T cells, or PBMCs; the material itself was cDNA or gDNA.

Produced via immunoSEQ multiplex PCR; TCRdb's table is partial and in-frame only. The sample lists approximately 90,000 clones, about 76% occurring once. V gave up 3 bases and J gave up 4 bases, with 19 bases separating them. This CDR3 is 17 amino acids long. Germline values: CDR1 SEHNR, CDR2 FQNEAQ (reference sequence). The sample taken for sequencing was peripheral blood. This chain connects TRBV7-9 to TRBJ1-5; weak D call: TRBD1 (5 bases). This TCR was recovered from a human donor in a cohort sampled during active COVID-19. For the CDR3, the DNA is TGTGCCAGCAGCTTCGGGGAGGGGCCACCCGGGAATCAGCCCCAGCATTTT. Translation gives CASSFGEGPPGNQPQHF.